This TCR beta chain is from a study of siplizumab effects on memory and regulatory T cells. The repertoire was sequenced with immunoSEQ multiplex PCR; TCRdb's copy has only in-frame clones and lacks some. The sample lists 50,000 or so clones; roughly nine tenths were seen once. The CDR3 is 11 amino acids. Between the trimmed V and J ends, which lost 8 bases and 6 bases, there was a span of 7 bases. Per germline, CDR1 MNHEY and CDR2 SMNVEV (reference sequence). The specimen sequenced was naive CD8+ T cells sorted from blood. The TCR sequence derives from a human donor in good health. The chain employs TRBV27 and TRBJ2-2; no clear D gene. The CDR3 nucleotides read TGTGCCAGCTCTCGGTCCGGGGAGCTGTTTTTT. It specifies CASSRSGELFF.